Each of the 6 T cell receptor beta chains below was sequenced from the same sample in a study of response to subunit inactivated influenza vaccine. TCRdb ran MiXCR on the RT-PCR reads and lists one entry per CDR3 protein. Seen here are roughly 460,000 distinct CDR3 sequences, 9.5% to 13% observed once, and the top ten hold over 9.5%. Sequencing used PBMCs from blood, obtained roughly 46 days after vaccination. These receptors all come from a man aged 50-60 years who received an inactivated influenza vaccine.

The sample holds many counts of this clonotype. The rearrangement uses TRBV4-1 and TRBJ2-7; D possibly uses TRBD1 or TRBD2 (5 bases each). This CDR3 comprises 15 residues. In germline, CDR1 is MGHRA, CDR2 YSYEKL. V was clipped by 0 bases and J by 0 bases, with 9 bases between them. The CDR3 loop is CASSQDRGDSYEQYF. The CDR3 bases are TGCGCCAGCAGCCAAGACCGAGGGGACTCCTACGAGCAGTACTTC.

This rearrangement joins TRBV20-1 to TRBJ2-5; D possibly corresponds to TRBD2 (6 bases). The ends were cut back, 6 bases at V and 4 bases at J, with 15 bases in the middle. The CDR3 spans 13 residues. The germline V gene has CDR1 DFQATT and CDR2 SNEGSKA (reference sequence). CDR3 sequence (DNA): TGCAGTGCAGAGGGACTTCAGGGAGAGACCCAGTACTTC. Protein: CSAEGLQGETQYF.

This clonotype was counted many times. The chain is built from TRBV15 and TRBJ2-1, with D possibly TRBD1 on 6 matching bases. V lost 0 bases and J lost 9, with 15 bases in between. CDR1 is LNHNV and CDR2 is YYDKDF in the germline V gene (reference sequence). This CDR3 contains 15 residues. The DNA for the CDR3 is TGTGCCACCAGCAGAGATCTACAGGGTCGTGCTGAGCAGTTCTTC. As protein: CATSRDLQGRAEQFF.

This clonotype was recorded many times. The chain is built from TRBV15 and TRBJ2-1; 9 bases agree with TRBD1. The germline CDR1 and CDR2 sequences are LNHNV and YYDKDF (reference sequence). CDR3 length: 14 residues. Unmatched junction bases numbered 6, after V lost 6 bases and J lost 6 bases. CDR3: CATSWDRVSNEQFF. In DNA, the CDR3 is TGTGCCACCAGTTGGGACAGGGTTTCCAATGAGCAGTTCTTC.

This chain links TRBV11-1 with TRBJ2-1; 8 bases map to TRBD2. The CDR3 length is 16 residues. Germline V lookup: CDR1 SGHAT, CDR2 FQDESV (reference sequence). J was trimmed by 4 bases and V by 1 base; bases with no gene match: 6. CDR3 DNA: TGTGCCAGCAGCTTAGGTCTGCGGGGGGCGTACAATGAGCAGTTCTTC. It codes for CASSLGLRGAYNEQFF.

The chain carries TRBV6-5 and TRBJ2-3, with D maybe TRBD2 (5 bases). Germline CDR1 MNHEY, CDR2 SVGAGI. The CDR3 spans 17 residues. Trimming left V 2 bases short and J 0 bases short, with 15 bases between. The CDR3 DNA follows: TGTGCCAGCAGTTACCCCCGGGTTAGCGAAAGCACAGATACGCAGTATTTT. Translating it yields CASSYPRVSESTDTQYF.